The 23 T cell receptor beta chains below all came from one sample that was sequenced in a study of blood T cell repertoires in COVID-19. Method: immunoSEQ multiplex PCR; TCRdb's copy keeps in-frame clones and lacks some. The table shows 65,000 to 70,000 clones, with about 91% occurring only once. The source material was peripheral blood. The receptor set was obtained from a human donor with active COVID-19. The donor label of this sample is uncertain.

This rearrangement joins TRBV5-5 to TRBJ1-6; 8 bases map to TRBD1. The CDR3 runs to 17 residues. Germline V lookup: CDR1 SGHKS, CDR2 YYEKEE (reference sequence). Trimming took 4 bases from V and 7 from J; bases not matched to a gene: 13. CDR3 amino acids: CASSPTLGQAVNSPLHF. For the CDR3, the DNA is TGTGCCAGCAGCCCGACTCTGGGACAGGCCGTAAATTCACCCCTCCACTTT.

The chain employs TRBV5-1 and TRBJ1-4; TRBD1 is a possible D gene (5 bases). Trimming took 4 bases from V and 8 from J, leaving 12 bases between them. Germline loops: CDR1 SGHRS, CDR2 YFSETQ. The CDR3 loop spans 13 amino acids. Written as DNA, the CDR3 is TGCGCCAGCAGCCACGGTGACAGAGAAAAACTGTTTTTT. Translated, it gives CASSHGDREKLFF.

This chain uses TRBV6-1 with TRBJ2-5; TRBD1 is a possible D gene (6 bases). Germline CDR1 reads MNHNS; CDR2 reads SASEGT. The V end lost 7 bases, the J end lost 0 bases, and 15 bases lay between the germline ends. The CDR3 runs 15 residues. The CDR3 loop reads CASTPLWDNQETQYF. Written as DNA, the CDR3 is TGTGCCAGCACCCCCTTGTGGGACAACCAAGAGACCCAGTACTTC.

This clone was recorded a few times. Other DNA sequences in this sample translate to the same CDR3. The chain has TRBV14 and TRBJ1-2, with 9 bases lining up with TRBD1. With V trimmed by 6 bases and J by 8 bases, 7 bases remained unmatched. CDR1 SGHDN and CDR2 FVKESK come from the germline V gene. The CDR3 length is 13 residues. The CDR3 sequence is CASSPGTGRGYTF. CDR3 nucleotide sequence: TGTGCCAGCAGTCCCGGGACAGGGAGAGGCTACACCTTC.

This chain uses TRBV28 with TRBJ1-3, with TRBD1 matching 9 bases. CDR1 and CDR2 (germline): MDHEN, SYDVKM. The CDR3 loop spans 16 amino acids. Losses at the gene ends were 3 bases for V and 0 bases for J; bases not matched to a gene: 3. CDR3 bases: TGTGCCAGCAGTTTCTACAGGGGGCCCTCTGGAAACACCATATATTTT. Amino acids: CASSFYRGPSGNTIYF.

In DNA form, the CDR3 reads TGCAGCGTTGGAAGGGTGGGGAATAGCGGGGGAAACAACAATGAGCAGTTCTTC. Protein product: CSVGRVGNSGGNNNEQFF. The chain couples TRBV29-1 to TRBJ2-1, with 9 nucleotides matching TRBD2. The CDR3 runs 18 residues. J was trimmed by 5 bases and V by 4 bases; bases with no gene match: 18. Germline assignment: CDR1 SQVTM and CDR2 ANQGSEA.

This clone was seen more than once but under ten times. The gene calls are TRBV7-7 and TRBJ2-1; possible D gene TRBD2, 5 bases. The CDR3 runs 15 residues. Germline V lookup: CDR1 SSHAT, CDR2 FNYEAQ (reference sequence). V lost 4 bases, J lost 3 bases, and 13 bases lay in between. In DNA form, the CDR3 reads TGTGCCAGCAGCTCCCTCGGGATAGACTACAATGAGCAGTTCTTC. Its translation: CASSSLGIDYNEQFF.

The V and J genes are TRBV5-1 and TRBJ2-5; D is undetermined. The germline V gene encodes CDR1 SGHRS and CDR2 YFSETQ. The CDR3 is made up of 11 amino acids. Trimming shortened V by 5 bases and J by 2 bases, and 4 bases separated the two germline ends. The chain's CDR3 is CASREQETQYF. The CDR3 DNA reads as TGCGCCAGCAGGGAGCAAGAGACCCAGTACTTC. Full variable domain (outside the CDR3, taken from reference TRBV5-1 and TRBJ2-5): KAGVTQTPRYLIKTRGQQVTLSCSPISGHRSVSWYQQTPGQGLQFLFEYFSETQRNKGNFPGRFSGRQFSNSRSEMNVSTLELGDSALYLCASREQETQYFGPGTRLLVL.

The chain is built from TRBV5-1 and TRBJ2-3; 11 bases fit TRBD1. Trimming cost V 4 bases and J 4 bases; bases outside gene matches: 2. The CDR3 is 14 amino acids. Germline V CDR1 and CDR2: SGHRS, YFSETQ. The CDR3 nucleotides read TGCGCCAGCAGCAGGACAGGGGGCTCAGATACGCAGTATTTT. This encodes CASSRTGGSDTQYF.

The J gene is TRBJ2-5, the V gene TRBV2, with a tentative D call TRBD2 (6 bases). The CDR3 length is 15 residues. Trimming shortened V by 0 bases and J by 5 bases, and 13 bases separated the two germline ends. Germline values: CDR1 SNHLY, CDR2 FYNNEI. This CDR3 reads CASSEAVGRSETQYF. DNA for the CDR3: TGTGCCAGCAGTGAAGCGGTAGGGAGGAGCGAGACCCAGTACTTC.

DNA for the CDR3: TGTGCCAGCAGGCGGACAGGGTCGAACACCGGGGAGCTGTTTTTT. This codes for CASRRTGSNTGELFF. V and J are TRBV25-1 and TRBJ2-2, with TRBD1 identical over 8 bases. This CDR3 contains 15 residues. Germline V gives CDR1 MGHDK, CDR2 SYGVNS. V lost 6 bases and J lost 0; bases outside the gene matches: 3.

The chain couples TRBV27 to TRBJ2-2, with TRBD2 as a possible D gene (7 bases). Germline V lookup: CDR1 MNHEY, CDR2 SMNVEV (reference sequence). This CDR3 region has 16 residues. Trimming pared 5 bases from V and 2 bases from J, leaving 15 bases between. The CDR3 reads CASSRTRGLNTGELFF. The CDR3 DNA reads as TGTGCCAGCAGTCGAACGCGGGGGCTAAACACCGGGGAGCTGTTTTTT.

The CDR3 sequence: CASSPRLAGAGEQFF. Written as DNA, the CDR3 is TGTGCCAGCAGCCCCAGACTAGCGGGAGCGGGTGAGCAGTTCTTC. This chain uses TRBV3-1 (or the pseudogene TRBV3-2) with TRBJ2-1, with 12 positions matching TRBD2. The CDR3 is 15 residues long. J lost 9 bases, V lost 4 bases, and 7 bases had no gene match. Germline V gene sequence: CDR1 LGHDT, CDR2 YNNKEL (reference sequence).

The chain carries TRBV21-1 and TRBJ2-7; the table's TRBD2 call for D was not verified on the DNA. TRBV21-1 is described as a pseudogene. The CDR3 extends over 12 amino acids. In DNA form, the CDR3 reads TGTGCCAGCAGCACCGTCTCCTACGAGCAGTACTTC. Translating it yields CASSTVSYEQYF.

This clone has only a few counts. The rearrangement uses TRBV6-2 or TRBV6-3 and TRBJ2-7; the D gene is possibly TRBD2 (5 bases). CDR3 length: 12 amino acids. V dropped 5 bases and J dropped 3 bases, with 8 bases sitting between them. CDR1 and CDR2 from the germline V gene are MNHEY and SVGEGT. The CDR3 bases are TGTGCCAGCAGTCAAAGCGGCTACGAGCAGTACTTC. Translated, it gives CASSQSGYEQYF.

This clone was seen a handful of times. The J gene is TRBJ2-3, the V gene TRBV19; 10 bases are a match to TRBD2. Germline V CDR1 and CDR2: LNHDA, SQIVND (reference sequence). This CDR3 has 16 amino acids. V dropped 5 bases and J dropped 3; count of bases not matched to a gene: 8. The CDR3 loop reads CASSALAGEGTDTQYF. The CDR3 bases are TGTGCCAGTAGTGCCCTAGCGGGAGAAGGGACAGATACGCAGTATTTT. Using reference TRBV19 and TRBJ2-3 for the parts outside the CDR3, the full variable domain is DGGITQSPKYLFRKEGQNVTLSCEQNLNHDAMYWYRQDPGQGLRLIYYSQIVNDFQKGDIAEGYSVSREKKESFPLTVTSAQKNPTAFYLCASSALAGEGTDTQYFGPGTRLTVL.

This clone showed up just a few times. The V and J genes are TRBV5-1 and TRBJ2-2, with D perhaps matching TRBD2 (6 bases). The germline CDR1 and CDR2 sequences are SGHRS and YFSETQ. The CDR3 is made up of 17 amino acids. V was pared by 4 bases and J by 1 base, with 17 bases between. CDR3 sequence reads: CASSPGVSVGNTGELFF. CDR3 DNA sequence: TGCGCCAGCAGCCCGGGGGTGTCGGTAGGGAACACCGGGGAGCTGTTTTTT. The full variable domain, its missing parts supplied by reference TRBV5-1 and TRBJ2-2, is KAGVTQTPRYLIKTRGQQVTLSCSPISGHRSVSWYQQTPGQGLQFLFEYFSETQRNKGNFPGRFSGRQFSNSRSEMNVSTLELGDSALYLCASSPGVSVGNTGELFFGEGSRLTVL.

The CDR3 region is CASSRYSDSTGELFF. CDR3 nucleotide sequence: TGTGCCAGCAGCCGCTATAGCGACTCCACCGGGGAGCTGTTTTTT. The V call is TRBV6-2 or TRBV6-3, the J call TRBJ2-2; maybe TRBD2 (5 bases). V lost 6 bases and J 4 bases, leaving 15 bases between the germline ends. The CDR3 totals 15 residues. Per germline, CDR1 MNHEY and CDR2 SVGEGT.

J is TRBJ1-1 and V is TRBV5-8; D might be TRBD1 (6 bases). Per germline, CDR1 SGHTS and CDR2 YDEGEE. This CDR3 is built from 16 residues. V was clipped by 6 bases and J by 4 bases, with 22 bases between them. For the CDR3, the DNA is TGTGCCAGCAACCCTGGGGATCAGGGGTGGAGCACTGAAGCTTTCTTT. Translation: CASNPGDQGWSTEAFF. The full variable domain, rest sourced from reference TRBV5-8 and TRBJ1-1, is EAGVTQSPTHLIKTRGQQATLRCSPISGHTSVYWYQQALGLGLQFLLWYDEGEERNRGNFPPRFSGRQFPNYSSELNVNALELEDSALYLCASNPGDQGWSTEAFFGQGTRLTVV.

The chain combines TRBV19 with TRBJ2-1; perhaps TRBD2 as D (5 bases). V was pared by 5 bases and J by 1 base, with 15 bases between. CDR1 is LNHDA and CDR2 is SQIVND in the germline V gene (reference sequence). The CDR3 consists of 16 residues. The CDR3 reads CASSRMGSGSYNEQFF. The DNA for the CDR3 is TGTGCCAGTAGTCGAATGGGGTCGGGATCCTACAATGAGCAGTTCTTC.

The V and J genes are TRBV3-1 (or the pseudogene TRBV3-2) and TRBJ1-6, with a possible D match to TRBD1 (6 bases). Deletions cut 4 bases from V and 9 bases from J, with 16 bases between. Germline CDR1 LGHDT, CDR2 YNNKEL (reference sequence). The CDR3 has 15 residues. CDR3 DNA sequence: TGTGCCAGCAGCCCCCCACAGGGAGCTACTTCACCCCTCCACTTT. Residues: CASSPPQGATSPLHF.

The chain couples TRBV28 to TRBJ2-3; 7 bases agree with TRBD1. The CDR3 is made up of 15 amino acids. Germline CDR1 is MDHEN and CDR2 is SYDVKM. V lost 3 bases, J lost 8 bases, and 11 bases stayed unmatched. The CDR3 DNA reads as TGTGCCAGCAGTTTTATTGACAGGGACGACAGTACGCAGTATTTT. It encodes CASSFIDRDDSTQYF.

The gene calls are TRBV7-9 and TRBJ2-3; 11 bases line up with TRBD2. After removal of 5 bases from V and 4 bases from J, the junction contained 11 bases not matched to a gene. The CDR3 totals 17 residues. CDR1 SEHNR and CDR2 FQNEAQ come from the germline V gene (reference sequence). CDR3 DNA sequence: TGTGCCAGCAGCCGCACGGCTAGCGGGAGGTACCCAGATACGCAGTATTTT. The encoded protein is CASSRTASGRYPDTQYF.